This record concerns one T cell receptor (beta chain) sequence. This clone was seen only once. The antigen this receptor binds is unknown. No qualities accompany the bases; no much larger clone lies one base away. The CDR3 regions of human TCRbeta chains were analyzed by immunosequencing. Under the source paper's analysis protocol: Repertoire TCRs were matched against a reference library of SARS-CoV-2-specific TCRs generated with the MIRA antigen-specificity platform. Breadth was defined as the fraction of unique TCRs that were SARS-CoV-2-associated. Depth was defined as the fraction of total T cells that were SARS-CoV-2-associated. Each spike-specific TCR was assigned to its reactive spike region and to a CD4 or CD8 class using the MIRA data. Log10-transformed breadth and depth values were compared by one-way ANOVA with Sidak's multiple comparisons tests. TCRdb's version of the immuneACCESS table is confined to in-frame rearrangements and falls short of the full clone set. An unresolved V gene accounts for under half of the shortfall where checked; the remainder is of unknown origin. The D gene and trimming were derived from the DNA, and the V and J assignments and clone size from that table. Counted in this sample were some 190,000 clones; approximately 91% of them appeared once. More than 1.5% of the sample is held by the ten biggest clonotypes.

The sample comes from a study of T cell responses to AZD1222 COVID-19 vaccine (dated by TCRdb to the early 2020s). Context from the whole study: A total of roughly 240 trial participants underwent TCR sequencing, of whom 207 received two doses of AZD1222 and some 25 received two doses of the MenACWY control vaccine. Trial participants were enrolled by age into 18-55, 56-69 and 70-plus year subgroups, with about 150, 28 and 57 TCR-sequenced participants respectively. Paper-wide results and their limitations: Conclusions about previously exposed vaccinees are limited because only six or seven AZD1222 recipients were SARS-CoV-2 seropositive at baseline. Participants were mostly white British, with more females than males. The authors suggested clonal diversity may have been underestimated. After two AZD1222 doses, both the breadth and the depth of spike-specific TCRs were significantly higher than at day 0 and than in MenACWY recipients. Vaccine-associated CD4 TCRs spanned the whole spike protein, with dominant responses in regions 160-218 and 743-854. The 56-69-year group was small, and its depth increase did not reach significance, likely because of low power. Reportedly, almost half of the unique spike-specific TCRs recognized epitopes lying outside the regions that are mutated in the B.1.351 and B.1.1.7 variants. Because no day 14 peak-response samples were available, repertoires were characterized only after the peak T cell response.

CDR1 is given as MNHEY and CDR2 as SVGEGT, both from the germline V gene. The CDR3 numbers 14 residues from cysteine through phenylalanine. Kept here is only the CDR3 DNA, which spans 42 bases and is read in frame from base 1. V is pared back by 2 bases and J by 10 bases, with 17 bases lying between the germline termini. This specimen's time point label, interpreted: about 28 days (+/-7) after the second vaccine dose. AZD1222 recipients with second doses at about 4 weeks or about 12 weeks were pooled, because spike-specific TCR depth and breadth did not differ between schedules. The vaccinee samples were drawn from two UK trials, COV001 and COV002, one of which was a single-blind randomized controlled phase 2/3 trial testing AZD1222 (ChAdOx1 nCoV-19) in healthy adults. Trial participant PBMC samples were collected at day 0 and day 28 after the second dose for TCRbeta chain sequencing.

This material consisted of peripheral blood, taken 28 days after the second AZD1222 dose. The V gene is TRBV6-2 or TRBV6-3 and the J gene is TRBJ1-1; TRBD1 is perhaps the D gene, given 5 matching bases. The receptor was isolated from an adult who received the AZD1222 COVID-19 vaccine. The DNA is as follows: TGTGCCAGCAGTTACCGAGGGCAGGGAAGCAGAGCTTTCTTT. Its product reads: CASSYRGQGSRAFF.